This note documents a single T cell receptor (beta chain) sequence. The antigen remains undetermined. At the DNA level, this CDR3 is encoded by other sequences in the same sample as well. There were only Caucasian adults among the donors, and all lived in Nashville, Tennessee. The sample is drawn from a study of shared clonotypes between healthy human individuals. At the level of the study: Contributing individuals were a couple of females and three males aged 18 to 49.

Study outcomes and limitations: The researchers took only blood, and tissue repertoires probably look different.

Looked up from germline, CDR1 is SGHRS and CDR2 is YFSETQ. V lost 7 bases and J 3 bases, leaving 13 bases between the germline ends. This CDR3 is 14 amino acids long. Clones were read by immunoSEQ multiplex PCR, and TCRdb kept only the in-frame ones, dropping some. The profile shows about half a million clones, around 75% of them singletons. The source is a woman in her thirties or forties in good health. Some clones in this sample may be carry-over from other donors' samples. The genes are TRBV5-1 and TRBJ1-4; D possibly corresponds to TRBD1 (5 bases). The sequenced sample consisted of PBMCs. This chain's CDR3 is CASSFQGANEKLFF. CDR3 bases: TGCGCCAGCTCATTCCAGGGAGCTAATGAAAAACTGTTTTTT.